A single TCR beta chain is shown here with its context. No antigen is known for it. The CDR3 loop spans 14 amino acids. Germline-derived CDR1 and CDR2 are KGHSH and LQKENI. V was shortened by 3 bases and J by 3 bases, with 9 bases between the two germline ends. Amplification used 60 Vbeta primers and 13 Jbeta primers. Only in-frame clones appear in the TCRdb table, and some are missing; sequencing was by immunoSEQ multiplex PCR. The sample lists 95,000 to 110,000 clones, around 67% occurring once. This specimen comes from a study of cytomegalovirus exposure and HLA in healthy donors. Study-wide results and caveats: According to reports, the classifier identified cytomegalovirus status with high specificity and sensitivity. One later analysis reportedly identified an Asian-associated ancestry cluster that showed fewer N-insertions than the approximately 710-donor mean.

The sequencing input was PBMCs. The chain recombines TRBV18 with TRBJ1-5; D is unclear. The sequence was obtained from a middle-aged woman in good health and CMV-seropositive. In nucleotides, the CDR3 is TGTGCCAGCTCACCTGCAGGCGTCAATCAGCCCCAGCATTTT. It specifies CASSPAGVNQPQHF.